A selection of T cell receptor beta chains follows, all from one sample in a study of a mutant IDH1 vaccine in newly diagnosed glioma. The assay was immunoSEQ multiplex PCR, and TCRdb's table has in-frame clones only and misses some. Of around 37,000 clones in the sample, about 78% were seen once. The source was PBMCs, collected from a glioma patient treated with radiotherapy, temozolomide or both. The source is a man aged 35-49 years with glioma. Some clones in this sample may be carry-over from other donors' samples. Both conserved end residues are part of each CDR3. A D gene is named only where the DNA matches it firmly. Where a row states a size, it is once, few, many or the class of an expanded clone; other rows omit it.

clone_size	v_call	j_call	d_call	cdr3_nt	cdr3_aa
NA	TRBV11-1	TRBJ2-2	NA	TGTGCCAGCAGCTTATTGGTAGGGAACACCGGGGAGCTGTTTTTT	CASSLLVGNTGELFF
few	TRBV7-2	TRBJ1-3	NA	TGTGCCAGCAGCCGGATGGTTTCTGGAAACACCATATATTTT	CASSRMVSGNTIYF
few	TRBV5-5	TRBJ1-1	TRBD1	TGTGCCAGCAGCCCAACACAGGGGAGAGGGAACACTGAAGCTTTCTTT	CASSPTQGRGNTEAFF
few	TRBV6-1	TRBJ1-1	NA	TGTGCCAGCAGTGAATTGATTGGCACTGAAGCTTTCTTT	CASSELIGTEAFF
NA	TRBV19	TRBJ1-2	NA	TGTGCCAGTTCCGGGGGGGGAGGATATGGCTACACCTTC	CASSGGGGYGYTF
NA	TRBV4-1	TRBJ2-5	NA	TGCGCCAGCAGCCAAGATGGGAGGGGGGCTCAAGAGACCCAGTACTTC	CASSQDGRGAQETQYF
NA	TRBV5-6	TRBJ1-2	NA	TGTGCCAGCAGCTACCGCGGACCTTCCCGGAACTATGGCTACACCTTC	CASSYRGPSRNYGYTF
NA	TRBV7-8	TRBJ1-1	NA	TGTGCCAGCAGCACCTCAGGGTACACTGAAGCTTTCTTT	CASSTSGYTEAFF
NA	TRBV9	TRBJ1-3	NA	TGTGCCAGCAGCGTAGCCACGGGATCTGGAAACACCATATATTTT	CASSVATGSGNTIYF
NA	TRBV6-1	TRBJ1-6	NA	TGTGCCAGCACCCTTCCGTATTCACCCCTCCACTTT	CASTLPYSPLHF
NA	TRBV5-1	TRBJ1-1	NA	TGCGCCAGCAGCTCCACCCCGGACAAAAGCACTGAAGCTTTCTTT	CASSSTPDKSTEAFF
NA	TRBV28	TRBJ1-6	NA	TGTGCCAGCAGTTTAAATGGTGGCTCCTATAATTCACCCCTCCACTTT	CASSLNGGSYNSPLHF
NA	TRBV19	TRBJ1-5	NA	TGTGCCACCGATGGGCCCCTACGCGGCCGCAATCAGCCCCAGCATTTT	CATDGPLRGRNQPQHF
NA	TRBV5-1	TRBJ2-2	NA	TGCGCCAGCAGCTTGGGAGGACACCCCGCGGTCACCGGGGAGCTGTTTTTT	CASSLGGHPAVTGELFF
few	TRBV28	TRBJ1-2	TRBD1	TGTGCCAGCAGTTTTATTTTGAGTCGGCAGGGGGCACGGGGCTACACCTTC	CASSFILSRQGARGYTF
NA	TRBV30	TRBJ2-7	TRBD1	TGTGCCTGGAGTCTAGGCCCGACAGGGGGGACCTACGAGCAGTACTTC	CAWSLGPTGGTYEQYF
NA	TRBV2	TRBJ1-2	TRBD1	TGTGCCAGCAGTGTAAGGGGGCAGGAAGGCTACACCTTC	CASSVRGQEGYTF
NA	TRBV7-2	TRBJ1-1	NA	TGTGCCAGCAGCTTGGGGCCAGTAAATGAAGCTTTCTTT	CASSLGPVNEAFF
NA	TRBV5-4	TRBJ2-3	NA	TGTGCCAGCAGCATTAGATTCGCCACAGATACGCAGTATTTT	CASSIRFATDTQYF
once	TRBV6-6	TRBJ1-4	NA	TGTGCCAGCAGTTCCGAGGGGAGTGAAAAACTGTTTTTT	CASSSEGSEKLFF
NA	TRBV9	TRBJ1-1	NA	TGTGCCAGCACCAAAAGCGGAAACGGGGATGAAGCTTTCTTT	CASTKSGNGDEAFF
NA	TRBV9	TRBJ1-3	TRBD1	TGTGCCAGCAGCGGACAGGGAAGCTCTGGAAACACCATATATTTT	CASSGQGSSGNTIYF
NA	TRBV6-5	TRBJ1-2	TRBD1	TGTGCCAGCAGTGACTACAGGGGCAATGGCTACACCTTC	CASSDYRGNGYTF
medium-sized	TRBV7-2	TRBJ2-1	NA	TGTGCCAGCAGCTTAGCACTGGGGCTGGGTGAGCAGTTCTTC	CASSLALGLGEQFF
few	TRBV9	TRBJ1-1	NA	TGTGCCAGCAGCGTAGTCCCCAGAGAAACTGAAGCTTTCTTT	CASSVVPRETEAFF
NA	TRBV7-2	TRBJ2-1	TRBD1	TGTGCCAGCAGTTTAGGACAGGGTCACAATGAGCAGTTCTTC	CASSLGQGHNEQFF
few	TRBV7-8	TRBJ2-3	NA	TGTGCCAGCAGCTCCCAGGGCACAGATACGCAGTATTTT	CASSSQGTDTQYF
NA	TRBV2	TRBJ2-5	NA	TGTGCCAGCAGTGAAAGGACTCCGAACCAAGAGACCCAGTACTTC	CASSERTPNQETQYF
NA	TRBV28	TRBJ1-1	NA	TGTGCCAGCAGCCGTCTCACTGAAGCTTTCTTT	CASSRLTEAFF
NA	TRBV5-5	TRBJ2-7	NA	TGTGCCAGCAGCTTGGTCGGTGACTACGAGCAGTACTTC	CASSLVGDYEQYF
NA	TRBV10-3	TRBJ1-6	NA	TGTGCCATCACGGGGGAACAACATAATTCACCCCTCCACTTT	CAITGEQHNSPLHF
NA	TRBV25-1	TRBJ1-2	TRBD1	TGTGCCAGCAGTGAATTTGGGACAGGGTATGGCTACACCTTC	CASSEFGTGYGYTF
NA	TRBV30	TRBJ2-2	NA	TGTGCCTGGATTCAGACGGACACCACCGGGGAGCTGTTTTTT	CAWIQTDTTGELFF
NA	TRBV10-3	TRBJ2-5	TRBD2	TGTGCCATCAGTGAGAGGGCTAGCGGGGGGGCGGAAGAGACCCAGTACTTC	CAISERASGGAEETQYF
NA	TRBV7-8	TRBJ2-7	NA	TGTGCCAGCAGCCGAGACAGATCCTACGAGCAGTACTTC	CASSRDRSYEQYF
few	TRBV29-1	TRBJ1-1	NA	TGCAGCGGTGGACGGACGAACACTGAAGCTTTCTTT	CSGGRTNTEAFF
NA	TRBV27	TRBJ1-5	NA	TGTGCCAGCAGTTTTTGGAATCAGCCCCAGCATTTT	CASSFWNQPQHF
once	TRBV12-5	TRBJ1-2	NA	TGTGCTAGTGGTTTGTGGCAGGGGAACTATGGCTACACCTTC	CASGLWQGNYGYTF
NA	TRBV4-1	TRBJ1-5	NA	TGCGCCAGCAGCCAGGGGCCCACAGGGACGGGCCAGCCCCAGCATTTT	CASSQGPTGTGQPQHF
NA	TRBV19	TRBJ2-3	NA	TGTGCCAGTAGAGCGGACCTCACAGATACGCAGTATTTT	CASRADLTDTQYF
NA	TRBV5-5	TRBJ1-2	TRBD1	TGTGCCAGCAGTACGGGACAGGGTGTCAATGGCTACACCTTC	CASSTGQGVNGYTF
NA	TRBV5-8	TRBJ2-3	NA	TGTGCCAGCAGCTCACGCACAGATACGCAGTATTTT	CASSSRTDTQYF
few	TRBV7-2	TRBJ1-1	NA	TGTGCCAGCAGCTTAGGATCCGCCGGGACGAACACTGAAGCTTTCTTT	CASSLGSAGTNTEAFF
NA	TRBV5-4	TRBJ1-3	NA	TGTGCCAGCAGCTTCCGGGGTGGAGACACCATATATTTT	CASSFRGGDTIYF
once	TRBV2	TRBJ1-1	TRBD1	TGTGCCAGCAGTGGACAGGGGCCGGACACTGAAGCTTTCTTT	CASSGQGPDTEAFF